These 32 T cell receptor beta chains came from one sample sequenced in a study of patients and donors after allogeneic stem cell transplantation. MiXCR, applied by TCRdb to the RT-PCR reads, yields one record per CDR3 protein. The data contain approximately 140,000 distinct CDR3 sequences, about 40% of them seen just once; the ten biggest clones take up around half. The material sequenced was blood, either unsorted or a sorted T cell fraction (not recorded which). The receptors originated from a human donor who was either an allogeneic HSCT recipient or a stem cell or donor lymphocyte infusion donor (not recorded which). It is not recorded whose cells these are; they may come from a transplant donor.

The chain has TRBV12-3 or TRBV12-4 and TRBJ1-3; no definite D call. V was shortened by 2 bases and J by 0 bases, with 8 bases between the two germline ends. This CDR3 has 15 amino acids. CDR3: CASSLNGYSGNTIYF. DNA for the CDR3: TGTGCCAGCAGTTTAAACGGTTACTCTGGAAACACCATATATTTT.

The rearrangement links TRBV5-1 to TRBJ1-1, with 7 bases identical to TRBD1. Germline V gene sequence: CDR1 SGHRS, CDR2 YFSETQ. The CDR3 has 13 residues. With 5 bases clipped from V and 2 bases from J, the junction kept 3 bases outside the gene matches. The CDR3 sequence: CASRGTANTEAFF. The CDR3 region has the DNA TGCGCCAGCAGAGGGACAGCCAACACTGAAGCTTTCTTT.

The V and J genes are TRBV12-3 or TRBV12-4 and TRBJ2-2, with D possibly called TRBD1 or TRBD2 (6 bases each). Trimming stripped 1 base from V and 5 bases from J, with 17 bases between. This CDR3 region has 17 residues. For the CDR3, the DNA is TGTGCCAGCAGTTTAGTAGGAGGGGGGCGGAGGACCGGGGAGCTGTTTTTT. Translated: CASSLVGGGRRTGELFF.

The chain has TRBV4-2 and TRBJ2-1; 12 bases are shared with TRBD2. Trimming at V came to 1 base and at J to 4 bases, leaving 2 bases not matched to a gene. The CDR3 has 16 amino acids. Germline V CDR1 and CDR2: LGHNA, YNFKEQ. The CDR3 spells CASSQASGGVYNEQFF. As DNA, the CDR3 is TGTGCCAGCAGCCAAGCTAGCGGGGGGGTTTACAATGAGCAGTTCTTC.

The chain recombines TRBV9 with TRBJ2-2; 7 bases align to TRBD2. The CDR3 loop spans 15 amino acids. The V and J ends lost 2 bases and 5 bases, in that order; junction bases with no gene match: 6. The germline gives CDR1 SGDLS, CDR2 YYNGEE. The CDR3 protein is CASSVGPAGTGELFF. The CDR3 DNA reads TGTGCCAGCAGCGTCGGACCAGCGGGGACCGGGGAGCTGTTTTTT.

This clonotype was counted between two and nine times. At one end the junction does not follow the germline gene, possibly because of a read error. This chain links TRBV25-1 with TRBJ1-2; unclear D gene. The CDR3 consists of 13 residues. CDR1 and CDR2 from the germline V gene are MGHDK and SYGVNS. Here the CDR3 DNA reads TGTGCCAGCATTGAACCACCTAACTATGGCTACACCTTC. Its protein product is CASIEPPNYGYTF.

The genes are TRBV9 and TRBJ1-1; the D gene is possibly TRBD1 (5 bases). The length of the CDR3 is 15 residues. Germline V gene data show CDR1 as SGDLS and CDR2 as YYNGEE. Trimming took 0 bases from V and 3 from J, leaving 12 bases between them. The CDR3 loop is CASSVAGGWDTEAFF. CDR3 DNA sequence: TGTGCCAGCAGCGTAGCGGGGGGATGGGACACTGAAGCTTTCTTT.

The rearrangement links TRBV21-1 to TRBJ1-4. TRBV21-1 is described as a pseudogene. This CDR3 region has 14 residues. DNA of the CDR3: TGTGCCAGCAGCAGCCGAGAGACAAATGAAAAACTGTTTTTT. This translates into CASSSRETNEKLFF.

This clonotype was seen repeatedly, ten times or more. The chain carries TRBV29-1 and TRBJ1-1, with 7 bases matching TRBD1. Germline CDR1 reads SQVTM; CDR2 reads ANQGSEA. Losses at the gene ends were 7 bases for V and 1 base for J; bases not matched to a gene: 9. The CDR3 consists of 14 residues. The CDR3 DNA sequence: TGCAGCGATTACTGGACAGGTGGGAACACTGAAGCTTTCTTT. Amino acids: CSDYWTGGNTEAFF. Based on the CDR3 plus reference TRBV29-1 and TRBJ1-1, the full variable domain is SAVISQKPSRDICQRGTSLTIQCQVDSQVTMMFWYRQQPGQSLTLIATANQGSEATYESGFVIDKFPISRPNLTFSTLTVSNMSPEDSSIYLCSDYWTGGNTEAFFGQGTRLTVV.

This rearrangement joins TRBV5-1 to TRBJ2-7; D perhaps matches TRBD2 (6 bases). This CDR3 has 13 amino acids. The V gene lost 1 base and the J gene lost 3 bases, with 8 bases spanning the gap. The germline V gene encodes CDR1 SGHRS and CDR2 YFSETQ. CDR3 DNA: TGCGCCAGCAGCTTGATCGGGGGCTACGAGCAGTACTTC. Its translation is CASSLIGGYEQYF.

The chain links TRBV5-6 to TRBJ1-2; 8 bases are shared with TRBD1. Germline V gives CDR1 SGHDT, CDR2 YYEEEE. The CDR3 runs to 14 residues. V lost 2 bases, J lost 4 bases, and 4 bases stayed unmatched. Written as DNA, the CDR3 is TGTGCCAGCAGCTTTCAGGGGGCACCCTATGGCTACACCTTC. Protein sequence: CASSFQGAPYGYTF.

The chain links TRBV5-6 to TRBJ1-5, with 9 nucleotides matching TRBD1. This CDR3 is built from 16 residues. The ends lost 2 bases at V and 4 bases at J; junction bases unmatched: 7. The germline gives CDR1 SGHDT, CDR2 YYEEEE. This CDR3 reads CASSFAGQGRNQPQHF. CDR3 DNA sequence: TGTGCCAGCAGCTTTGCGGGACAGGGACGAAATCAGCCCCAGCATTTT.

This clonotype was detected only a few times. The genes are TRBV12-3 or TRBV12-4 and TRBJ1-4; 7 bases line up with TRBD1. Germline trimming cut 5 bases from V and 7 bases from J; bases unmatched to any gene: 13. The CDR3 has 16 residues. The CDR3 loop is CASSVLQGFVGEKLFF. CDR3 coding DNA: TGTGCCAGCAGTGTCCTACAGGGGTTTGTAGGTGAAAAACTGTTTTTT.

On this clonotype itself: Mismatch with germline at one junction end may stem from a read error. The chain combines TRBV20-1 with TRBJ2-1; D possibly corresponds to TRBD2 (6 bases). The length of the CDR3 is 8 residues. CDR1 and CDR2 (germline): DFQATT, SNEGSKA (reference sequence). Here the CDR3 reads CSAVLGLF. DNA of the CDR3: TGCAGTGCGGTTCTTGGACTATTC.

This clonotype was seen a few times. The J gene is TRBJ1-6, the V gene TRBV6-5, with 9 bases aligning to TRBD1. The V gene end was trimmed by 0 bases and the J gene end by 4 bases; junction bases not matched to a gene: 1. From germline, CDR1 is MNHEY and CDR2 SVGAGI. The CDR3 is made up of 16 amino acids. The CDR3 sequence: CASSYSTGGYNSPLHF. For the CDR3, the DNA is TGTGCCAGCAGTTACTCGACAGGGGGGTATAATTCACCCCTCCACTTT.

The chain carries TRBV12-3 or TRBV12-4 and TRBJ2-5; tentatively, D is TRBD2 (5 bases). Trimming took off 7 bases at V and 4 bases at J, with 13 bases between the two ends. CDR3 length equals 13 residues. The DNA of the CDR3 is TGTGCCAGCACCGTAGCGAGGGTAGAGACCCAGTACTTC. Residues: CASTVARVETQYF.

The rearrangement uses TRBV5-1 and TRBJ2-6; D unclear. This CDR3 is 18 amino acids long. The V and J ends lost 3 bases and 0 bases respectively, with 16 bases between them. Germline values: CDR1 SGHRS, CDR2 YFSETQ. CDR3 region: CASSYLTDLSSGANVLTF. CDR3 DNA sequence: TGCGCCAGCAGCTACCTAACAGATTTAAGCTCTGGGGCCAACGTCCTGACTTTC.

The chain carries TRBV6-5 and TRBJ2-3; weak D call: TRBD2 (6 bases). Looked up from germline, CDR1 is MNHEY and CDR2 is SVGAGI. V lost 6 bases, J lost 2 bases, and 15 bases lay in between. The CDR3 totals 15 residues. In DNA, the CDR3 is TGTGCCAGCAGGGAGACCGGGAGCTTCACAGATACGCAGTATTTT. Encoded protein: CASRETGSFTDTQYF.

The V and J genes are TRBV12-3 or TRBV12-4 and TRBJ1-4, with a weak D call TRBD1 (5 bases). Trimming took off 6 bases at V and 4 bases at J, with 12 bases between the two ends. The CDR3 is 14 amino acids. The CDR3 protein is CASREGDSNEKLFF. For the CDR3, the DNA is TGTGCCAGCAGGGAAGGTGACAGTAATGAAAAACTGTTTTTT.

J is TRBJ2-7 and V is TRBV28, with a possible D match to TRBD1 (5 bases). This CDR3 has 12 amino acids. The V gene's germline CDR1 is MDHEN and CDR2 SYDVKM. Between the trimmed V and J ends, which lost 10 bases and 5 bases, there was a span of 15 bases. The CDR3 loop reads CAITNRNHEQYV. The CDR3 DNA reads as TGTGCCATCACAAACAGGAACCACGAGCAGTACGTC.

This clonotype was detected many times. This chain uses TRBV12-3 or TRBV12-4 with TRBJ1-1, with D possibly TRBD1 on 5 matching bases. The germline V and J ends were trimmed by 3 bases and 3 bases, with 11 bases remaining between them. CDR3 length equals 14 residues. The CDR3: CASSFGTFYTEAFF. In DNA form, the CDR3 reads TGTGCCAGCAGTTTCGGGACCTTTTACACTGAAGCTTTCTTT.

This clonotype came up a few times. The chain carries TRBV5-6 and TRBJ1-2, with a possible D match to TRBD1 (5 bases). Germline V CDR1 and CDR2: SGHDT, YYEEEE. Trimming took 3 bases from V and 8 from J, leaving 14 bases between them. The CDR3 is made up of 13 amino acids. The CDR3 coding sequence is TGTGCCAGCAGCTCCATCGGGGCGAGCGGCTACACCTTC. It specifies CASSSIGASGYTF.

This clonotype was picked up a small number of times. The V and J genes are TRBV11-2 and TRBJ2-5; TRBD1 matches 8 bases. Germline CDR1 is SGHAT and CDR2 is FQNNGV. This CDR3 is built from 15 residues. After removal of 1 base from V and 7 bases from J, the junction contained 8 bases not matched to a gene. CDR3 loop: CASSLGFRGLVTQYF. CDR3 coding DNA: TGTGCCAGCAGCTTAGGATTCAGGGGGCTGGTGACCCAGTACTTC. The full variable domain, with the rest looked up from reference TRBV11-2 and TRBJ2-5, is EAGVAQSPRYKIIEKRQSVAFWCNPISGHATLYWYQQILGQGPKLLIQFQNNGVVDDSQLPKDRFSAERLKGVDSTLKIQPAKLEDSAVYLCASSLGFRGLVTQYFGPGTRLLVL.

This clonotype has just a few counts. This sequence joins TRBV7-6 and TRBJ1-4; the D gene is possibly TRBD1 (5 bases). V was clipped by 4 bases and J by 5 bases, with 11 bases between them. CDR1 is SGHVS and CDR2 is FNYEAQ in the germline V gene. The CDR3 runs to 14 residues. The chain's CDR3 is CASSSRYRNEKLFF. The CDR3 region has the DNA TGTGCCAGCAGCTCCCGATACAGGAATGAAAAACTGTTTTTT. Together with reference TRBV7-6 and TRBJ1-4, the CDR3 gives the full variable domain: GAGVSQSPRYKVTKRGQDVALRCDPISGHVSLYWYRQALGQGPEFLTYFNYEAQQDKSGLPNDRFSAERPEGSISTLTIQRTEQRDSAMYRCASSSRYRNEKLFFGSGTQLSVL.

The gene calls are TRBV10-3 and TRBJ1-6; D gene unclear. The CDR3 extends over 14 amino acids. V lost 8 bases and J lost 6, with 14 bases in between. Germline CDR1 ENHRY, CDR2 SYGVKD. DNA of the CDR3: TGTGCCATCTCTAACAGTGCGATTAATTCACCCCTCCACTTT. Translation gives CAISNSAINSPLHF.

This clonotype was counted between two and nine times. The J gene is TRBJ1-2, the V gene TRBV29-1, with 7 nucleotides matching TRBD1. Germline loops: CDR1 SQVTM, CDR2 ANQGSEA. The CDR3 is 13 residues long. J gave up 3 bases and V 1 base, and 2 bases lay outside the gene matches. The CDR3 bases are TGCAGCGTTGAAGGAACAGGGGACTATGGCTACACCTTC. It encodes CSVEGTGDYGYTF.

The chain joins TRBV15 to TRBJ1-5; unclear D gene. The CDR3 has 15 residues. Trimming removed 8 bases from V and 4 bases from J, with 18 bases in between. Germline loops: CDR1 LNHNV, CDR2 YYDKDF (reference sequence). CDR3 amino acids: CATGSEAVGNQPQHF. DNA for the CDR3: TGTGCCACCGGGTCGGAAGCGGTAGGGAATCAGCCCCAGCATTTT.

The rearrangement links TRBV12-3 or TRBV12-4 to TRBJ2-3; a weak D match, TRBD2 (6 bases). Trimming left V 3 bases short and J 5 bases short, with 18 bases between. CDR3 length: 16 residues. The CDR3 here is CASSFSNRERVDTQYF. CDR3 in DNA: TGTGCCAGCAGTTTTTCCAATCGCGAGCGGGTAGATACGCAGTATTTT.

The V call is TRBV10-3, the J call TRBJ2-7; D not certain. The CDR3 is made up of 15 amino acids. Germline V gene data show CDR1 as ENHRY and CDR2 as SYGVKD. V was shortened by 0 bases and J by 2 bases, with 11 bases between the two germline ends. CDR3 nucleotide sequence: TGTGCCATCAGTGAGTCCCTGGACGGAGCCTACGAGCAGTACTTC. Translation: CAISESLDGAYEQYF.

The chain employs TRBV4-1 and TRBJ1-1; no firm D call. The ends were cut back, 1 base at V and 1 base at J, with 10 bases in the middle. CDR1 and CDR2 from the germline V gene are MGHRA and YSYEKL. The CDR3 contains 15 residues. CDR3 coding DNA: TGCGCCAGCAGCCAAGGGGCAGCCCCGAACACTGAAGCTTTCTTT. Its translation: CASSQGAAPNTEAFF.

In its sample, this clonotype was seen a few times. The rearrangement joins TRBV11-2 to TRBJ1-3; TRBD1 matches 9 bases. Per germline, CDR1 SGHAT and CDR2 FQNNGV. The V segment lost 5 bases and the J segment 8 bases; nucleotides outside the gene matches: 10. The CDR3 sequence is 15 residues long. In nucleotides, the CDR3 is TGTGCCAGCAGCCCTATCCCGGGACAGGGTCACACCATATATTTT. It is translated as CASSPIPGQGHTIYF.

The table lists this clonotype with a few counts. V and J are TRBV7-2 and TRBJ1-3; D remains ambiguous. Germline V gene lookup returns CDR1 SGHTA and CDR2 FQGNSA. This CDR3 region has 15 residues. The V gene lost 1 base and the J gene lost 0 bases, with 7 bases spanning the gap. The CDR3 is CASSLVTPSGNTIYF. In nucleotides, the CDR3 is TGTGCCAGCAGCTTAGTGACCCCCTCTGGAAACACCATATATTTT.